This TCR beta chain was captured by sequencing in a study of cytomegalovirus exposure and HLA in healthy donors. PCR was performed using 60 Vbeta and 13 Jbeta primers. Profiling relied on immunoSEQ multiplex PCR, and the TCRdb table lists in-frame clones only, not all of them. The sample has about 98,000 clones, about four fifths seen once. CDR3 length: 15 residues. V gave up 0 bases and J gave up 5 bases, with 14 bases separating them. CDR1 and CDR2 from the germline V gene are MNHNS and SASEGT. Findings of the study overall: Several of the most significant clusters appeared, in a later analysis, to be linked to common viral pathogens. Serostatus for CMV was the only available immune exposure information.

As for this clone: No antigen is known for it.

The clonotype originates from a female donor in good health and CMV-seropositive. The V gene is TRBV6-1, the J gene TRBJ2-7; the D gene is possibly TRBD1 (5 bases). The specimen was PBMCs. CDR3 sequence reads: CASSEAGQGADEQYF. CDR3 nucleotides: TGTGCCAGCAGTGAAGCTGGGCAAGGGGCGGACGAGCAGTACTTC.